The rows below give T cell receptor beta chains drawn from one sample of a study of blood T cell repertoires in COVID-19. Some clones are missing from TCRdb's copy, which holds only in-frame ones; the method was immunoSEQ multiplex PCR. The sample has more than 60,000 clones; 80% to 90% are singletons. Sequencing was performed on peripheral blood. The receptors were sampled from a woman aged 45-59 years with active COVID-19. Each CDR3 is given with its conserved first and last residue. Each record gives: V gene, clone size, J gene, D gene, CDR3 DNA, CDR3 protein. A D gene is named only where the DNA matches it firmly. Only part of the rows carry a size: once, few, many, or a class if the clone is expanded.

>TRBV27|-|TRBJ1-5|TRBD1
TGTGCCAGCAGTTTATCTCGGACAGGGCATCAGCCCCAGCATTTT
CASSLSRTGHQPQHF
>TRBV7-9|-|TRBJ1-5|-
TGTGCCAGCAGTTCCGGGGGACGGAGTACTCAGCCCCAGCATTTT
CASSSGGRSTQPQHF
>TRBV12-3/TRBV12-4|-|TRBJ2-1|-
TGTGCCAGCAGTTACGGGGACAATGAGCAGTTCTTC
CASSYGDNEQFF
>TRBV4-2|-|TRBJ1-2|-
TGTGCCAGCAGCCAAGAGTTGTCAGTCAACTATGGCTACACCTTC
CASSQELSVNYGYTF
>TRBV7-8|-|TRBJ1-6|TRBD1
TGTGCCAGCAGCGTACAGGGGAATTCACCCCTCCACTTT
CASSVQGNSPLHF
>TRBV7-7|-|TRBJ2-7|TRBD1
TGTGCCAGCAGCCCAGGGACAGCGCCACCGCTGCACGAGCAGTACTTC
CASSPGTAPPLHEQYF
>TRBV29-1|-|TRBJ2-1|TRBD2
TGCAGCACAGCCGGGACTAGCGGGAACAATGAGCAGTTCTTC
CSTAGTSGNNEQFF
>TRBV3-1/TRBV3-2|-|TRBJ1-2|-
TGTGCCAGCGGCCCGTCCGGTGGCTACACCTTC
CASGPSGGYTF
>TRBV2|-|TRBJ2-1|TRBD2
TGTGCCAGCAGGGCTAGCGGGAGTTGGAATGAGCAGTTCTTC
CASRASGSWNEQFF
>TRBV4-1|few|TRBJ2-7|TRBD2
TGCGCCAGCAGCCAAGAACAACTAGCGGGAGTTGCCTACGAGCAGTACTTC
CASSQEQLAGVAYEQYF
>TRBV27|-|TRBJ1-3|-
TGTGCCAGCAGTTTATCAGGGGCTGGAAACACCATATATTTT
CASSLSGAGNTIYF
>TRBV19|-|TRBJ1-5|-
TGTGCCAGTAGTATTATATGGCAGGATTATCAGCCCCAGCATTTT
CASSIIWQDYQPQHF
>TRBV4-1|-|TRBJ2-2|TRBD1
TGCGCCAGCAGCCAATCCGAAGAGGGACAGGGGCGGATCGGGGAGCTGTTTTTT
CASSQSEEGQGRIGELFF
>TRBV7-9|-|TRBJ2-6|-
TGTGCCAGCAGCTTACGGGGGGCCAACGTCCTGACTTTC
CASSLRGANVLTF
>TRBV5-1|-|TRBJ1-1|TRBD1
TGCGCCAGTTCACCCCTTCAGGGGGAGAACACTGAAGCTTTCTTT
CASSPLQGENTEAFF
>TRBV7-2|-|TRBJ2-7|-
TGTGCCAGCAGCGCCTTCCGGGGCTACGAGCAGTACTTC
CASSAFRGYEQYF
>TRBV14|-|TRBJ1-2|-
TGTGCCAGCAGCCAAGAAAGCGAGCCTAACTATGGCTACACCTTC
CASSQESEPNYGYTF